A selection of T cell receptor beta chains follows, all from one sample in a study of T cells in Graves' hyperthyroidism and ophthalmopathy. TCRdb analysed the multiplex PCR reads with MiXCR anew, one entry per CDR3 protein. The sample consists of 700,000 to 950,000 distinct CDR3 sequences, 30% to 40% of them appearing once. What was sequenced was blood. These receptors originate from a woman between 40 and 50 years old with Graves' hyperthyroidism. The CDR3 runs from the conserved cysteine through the conserved F or W.

len	v_gene	j_gene	CDR3aa
15	TRBV5-1	TRBJ1-1	CASSQGGDLNTEAFF
13	TRBV4-3	TRBJ1-1	CASSQESVTEAFF
11	TRBV5-1	TRBJ2-5	CASSLEQTQYF
13	TRBV5-1	TRBJ2-7	CASSNSRETEQYF
16	TRBV20-1	TRBJ1-5	CSARSQGTDSNQPQHF
13	TRBV29-1	TRBJ2-5	CSGLDRAGETQYF
13	TRBV3-1	TRBJ1-6	CASSQEGDSPLHF
15	TRBV25-1	TRBJ1-4	CASSDLPVSNEKLFF
18	TRBV7-9	TRBJ1-2	CASSRGTASRDGKGGYTF
16	TRBV7-9	TRBJ2-7	CASSLLTSGSSYEQYF
14	TRBV7-6	TRBJ2-7	CASSSKGTGFEQYF
11	TRBV20-1	TRBJ1-5	CSALASAAQHF
15	TRBV12-5	TRBJ2-7	CASGFSPGITYEQYF
12	TRBV7-2	TRBJ2-7	CASSLTGFEQYF
16	TRBV7-9	TRBJ1-3	CASSQATGLEGNTIYF
16	TRBV5-1	TRBJ2-2	CASSLYPRRDTGELFF
15	TRBV10-3	TRBJ2-1	CAIRAPDSSYNEQFF
14	TRBV20-1	TRBJ1-1	CSASPSGGFTEAFF
15	TRBV7-2	TRBJ1-6	CASTTTGSYNSPLHF
15	TRBV7-8	TRBJ1-1	CASSLNRVTNTEAFF
14	TRBV7-9	TRBJ2-5	CASRRRDIQETQYF
16	TRBV12-3/TRBV12-4	TRBJ2-5	CASSPRAGGVGETQYF
20	TRBV25-1	TRBJ2-5	CASSETNGRTSGSHQETQYF
14	TRBV25-1	TRBJ1-2	CASSLSPGRALDTF
14	TRBV30	TRBJ1-3	CAWSVGGSGNTIYF
15	TRBV4-3	TRBJ1-3	CASSQDGDTGNTIYF
13	TRBV29-1	TRBJ2-2	CSVEQSNTGELFF
13	TRBV24-1	TRBJ1-2	CATSDFDRSGYTF
13	TRBV5-6	TRBJ1-4	CASSDGQIEKLFF
16	TRBV7-2	TRBJ1-6	CASSFVPGTSASPLHF
14	TRBV19	TRBJ1-4	CASSTTGVMVKLFF
14	TRBV7-3	TRBJ2-2	CASSLLANTGELFF
13	TRBV19	TRBJ1-4	CASSTTGDEKLFF
15	TRBV3-1	TRBJ1-2	CASGQGEGKYYGYTF
17	TRBV7-9	TRBJ2-2	CASSQLSGRGNTGELFF
11	TRBV11-2	TRBJ1-2	CASILGHGYTF
16	TRBV14	TRBJ1-1	CASSLTLQVLNTEAFF
13	TRBV5-6	TRBJ2-2	CASSLFSIGELFF
18	TRBV9	TRBJ2-7	CASSQGTGLADRYYEQYF
20	TRBV7-9	TRBJ1-4	CASSAEDRDGPPSCNEKLFF
16	TRBV2	TRBJ1-1	CASSLGQGLGNTEAFF
15	TRBV29-1	TRBJ1-1	CSVEDNREMNTEAFF
10	TRBV10-3	TRBJ2-1	CAVRGNEQFF
14	TRBV29-1	TRBJ1-1	CSVEIIKGTTEAFF
12	TRBV28	TRBJ1-1	CASTYLGGRAFF
15	TRBV6-5	TRBJ1-5	CASSLGKGGNQPQHF
13	TRBV7-2	TRBJ2-2	CASSPINTGELSF
14	TRBV20-1	TRBJ1-1	CSARASGYYTEAFF
13	TRBV7-2	TRBJ2-7	CASSSWLAYEQYF
13	TRBV9	TRBJ1-1	CASSQHLDTEAFF
14	TRBV28	TRBJ1-6	CASSRATYNSPLHF
16	TRBV19	TRBJ1-5	CASSPDHRGSWQPQHF
14	TRBV4-3	TRBJ1-1	CASSQDERQGKAFF
15	TRBV20-1	TRBJ1-6	CSAREVGRGGSPLHF
14	TRBV29-1	TRBJ2-7	CSFRHSEITYEQYF
14	TRBV20-1	TRBJ1-3	CSARGGRGENTIYF
12	TRBV29-1	TRBJ2-7	CSVENLGYEQYF
15	TRBV5-5	TRBJ1-4	CASSLATGVGEKLFF
15	TRBV5-1	TRBJ2-5	CASSSSTGLQETQYF
13	TRBV5-1	TRBJ1-2	CASSFQGLGGYTF